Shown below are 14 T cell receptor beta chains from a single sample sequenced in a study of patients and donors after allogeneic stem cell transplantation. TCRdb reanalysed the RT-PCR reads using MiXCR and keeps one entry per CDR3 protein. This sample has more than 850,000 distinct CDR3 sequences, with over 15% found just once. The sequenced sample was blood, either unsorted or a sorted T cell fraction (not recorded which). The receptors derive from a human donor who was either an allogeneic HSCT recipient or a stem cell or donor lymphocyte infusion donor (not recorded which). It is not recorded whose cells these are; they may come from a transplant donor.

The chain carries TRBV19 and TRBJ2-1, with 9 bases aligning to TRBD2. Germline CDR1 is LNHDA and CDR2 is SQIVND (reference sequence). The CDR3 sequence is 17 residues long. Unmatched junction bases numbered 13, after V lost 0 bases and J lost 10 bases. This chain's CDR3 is CASSIDLWGLAPREQFF. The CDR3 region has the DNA TGTGCCAGTAGTATAGATCTATGGGGACTAGCTCCTCGCGAGCAGTTCTTC. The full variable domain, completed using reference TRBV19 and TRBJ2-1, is DGGITQSPKYLFRKEGQNVTLSCEQNLNHDAMYWYRQDPGQGLRLIYYSQIVNDFQKGDIAEGYSVSREKKESFPLTVTSAQKNPTAFYLCASSIDLWGLAPREQFFGPGTRLTVL.

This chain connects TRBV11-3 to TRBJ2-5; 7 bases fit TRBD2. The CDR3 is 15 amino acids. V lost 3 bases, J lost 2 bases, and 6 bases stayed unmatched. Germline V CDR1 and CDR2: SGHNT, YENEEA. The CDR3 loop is CASSFGRGNQETQYF. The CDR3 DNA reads TGTGCCAGCAGCTTTGGGAGGGGCAATCAAGAGACCCAGTACTTC.

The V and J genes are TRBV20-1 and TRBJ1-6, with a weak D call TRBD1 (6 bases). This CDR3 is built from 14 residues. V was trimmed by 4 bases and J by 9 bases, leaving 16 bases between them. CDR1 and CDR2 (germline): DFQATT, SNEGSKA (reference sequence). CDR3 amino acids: CSAKGSQGASPLHF. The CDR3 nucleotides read TGCAGTGCTAAAGGGTCACAGGGTGCTTCACCCCTCCACTTT.

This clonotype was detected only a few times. The CDR3 spells CASSLKRGNHYGYTF. For the CDR3, the DNA is TGTGCCAGCAGCTTAAAGAGGGGAAACCACTATGGCTACACCTTC. The chain carries TRBV7-2 and TRBJ1-2, with TRBD1 as a possible D gene (5 bases). V was shortened by 2 bases and J by 3 bases, with 13 bases between the two germline ends. Germline-derived CDR1 and CDR2 are SGHTA and FQGNSA. CDR3 size: 15 residues.

In DNA, the CDR3 is TGTGCCAGCAGCTTAAGGGACAGTGATCAGCCCCAGCATTTT. It specifies CASSLRDSDQPQHF. This chain connects TRBV5-5 to TRBJ1-5, with 7 bases matching TRBD1. This CDR3 is built from 14 residues. Trimming at V came to 2 bases and at J to 5 bases, leaving 4 bases not matched to a gene. Germline V gives CDR1 SGHKS, CDR2 YYEKEE (reference sequence). Filled out from reference TRBV5-5 and TRBJ1-5, the complete variable domain reads DAGVTQSPTHLIKTRGQQVTLRCSPISGHKSVSWYQQVLGQGPQFIFQYYEKEERGRGNFPDRFSARQFPNYSSELNVNALLLGDSALYLCASSLRDSDQPQHFGDGTRLSIL.

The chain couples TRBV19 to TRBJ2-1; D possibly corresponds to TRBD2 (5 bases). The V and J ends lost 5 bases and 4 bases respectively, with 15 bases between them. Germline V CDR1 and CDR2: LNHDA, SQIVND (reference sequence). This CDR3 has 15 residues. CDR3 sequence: CASSAMTWRYNEQFF. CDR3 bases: TGTGCCAGTAGTGCCATGACTTGGAGGTACAATGAGCAGTTCTTC.

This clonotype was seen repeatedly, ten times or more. The CDR3: CASSQLMDTGELFF. The CDR3 DNA is TGTGCCAGCAGCCAACTGATGGACACCGGGGAGCTGTTTTTT. The chain is built from TRBV3-1 and TRBJ2-2; no firm D call. From germline, CDR1 is LGHDT and CDR2 YNNKEL (reference sequence). V lost 2 bases to trimming and J lost 3 bases, with 7 bases between them. The CDR3 spans 14 residues. Using reference TRBV3-1 and TRBJ2-2 for the parts outside the CDR3, the full variable domain is DTAVSQTPKYLVTQMGNDKSIKCEQNLGHDTMYWYKQDSKKFLKIMFSYNNKELIINETVPNRFSPKSPDKAHLNLHINSLELGDSAVYFCASSQLMDTGELFFGEGSRLTVL.

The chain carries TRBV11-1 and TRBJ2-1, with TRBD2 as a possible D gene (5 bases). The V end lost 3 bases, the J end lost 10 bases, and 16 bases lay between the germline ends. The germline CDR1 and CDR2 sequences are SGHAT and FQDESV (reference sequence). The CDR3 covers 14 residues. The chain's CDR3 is CASSFVDLSNEQFF. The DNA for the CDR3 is TGTGCCAGCAGCTTTGTGGACTTATCTAACGAGCAGTTCTTC. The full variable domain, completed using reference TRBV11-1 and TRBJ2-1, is EAEVAQSPRYKITEKSQAVAFWCDPISGHATLYWYRQILGQGPELLVQFQDESVVDDSQLPKDRFSAERLKGVDSTLKIQPAELGDSAMYLCASSFVDLSNEQFFGPGTRLTVL.

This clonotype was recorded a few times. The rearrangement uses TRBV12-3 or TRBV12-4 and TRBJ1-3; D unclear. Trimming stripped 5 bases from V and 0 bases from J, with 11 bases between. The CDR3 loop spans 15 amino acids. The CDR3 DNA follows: TGTGCCAGCAGTCAACAGCTTCACTCTGGAAACACCATATATTTT. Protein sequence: CASSQQLHSGNTIYF.

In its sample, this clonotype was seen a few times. CDR3 residues: CASSLLFGQGNYGYTF. The DNA of the CDR3 is TGTGCCAGCAGTTTATTGTTCGGACAGGGTAACTATGGCTACACCTTC. The chain recombines TRBV28 with TRBJ1-2; 8 bases agree with TRBD1. From germline, CDR1 is MDHEN and CDR2 SYDVKM. This CDR3 has 16 amino acids. V dropped 1 base and J dropped 1; count of bases not matched to a gene: 5.

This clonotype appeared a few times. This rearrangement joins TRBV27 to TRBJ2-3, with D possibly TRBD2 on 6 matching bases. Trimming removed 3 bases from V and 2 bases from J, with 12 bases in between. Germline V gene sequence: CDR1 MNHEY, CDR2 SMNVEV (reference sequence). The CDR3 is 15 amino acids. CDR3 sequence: CASSFVADITDTQYF. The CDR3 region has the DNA TGTGCCAGCAGTTTCGTAGCGGATATCACAGATACGCAGTATTTT.

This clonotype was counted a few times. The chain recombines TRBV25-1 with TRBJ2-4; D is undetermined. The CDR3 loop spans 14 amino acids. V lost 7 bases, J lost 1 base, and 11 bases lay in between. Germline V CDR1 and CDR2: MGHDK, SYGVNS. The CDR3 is CASMDDWAKNIQYF. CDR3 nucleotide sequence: TGTGCCAGCATGGATGACTGGGCCAAAAACATTCAGTACTTC. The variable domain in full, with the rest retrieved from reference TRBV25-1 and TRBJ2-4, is EADIYQTPRYLVIGTGKKITLECSQTMGHDKMYWYQQDPGMELHLIHYSYGVNSTEKGDLSSESTVSRIRTEHFPLTLESARPSHTSQYLCASMDDWAKNIQYFGAGTRLSVL.

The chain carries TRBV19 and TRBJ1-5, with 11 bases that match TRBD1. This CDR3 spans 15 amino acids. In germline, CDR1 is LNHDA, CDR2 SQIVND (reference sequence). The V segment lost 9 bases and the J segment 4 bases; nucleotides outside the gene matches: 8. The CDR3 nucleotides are TGTGCCAGCGACGCCCGGGACAGGGGGAATCAGCCCCAGCATTTT. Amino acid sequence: CASDARDRGNQPQHF.

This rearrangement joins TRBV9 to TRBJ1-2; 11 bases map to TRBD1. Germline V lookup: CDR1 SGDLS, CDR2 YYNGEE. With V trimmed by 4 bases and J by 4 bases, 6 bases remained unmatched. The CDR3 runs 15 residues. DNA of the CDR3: TGTGCCAGCAGCTCGGGGACAGGGGGACTCTATGGCTACACCTTC. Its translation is CASSSGTGGLYGYTF.